What follows are 11 T cell receptor beta chains derived from one specimen sequenced in a study of blood T cell repertoires in COVID-19. Sequenced by immunoSEQ multiplex PCR; TCRdb stores in-frame clones only, minus some. Of about 160,000 clones in the sample, roughly 80% are singletons; the top ten hold roughly 7.3%. Material for sequencing was PBMCs or T cells enriched from blood (not recorded which). These receptors were collected from a woman between 50 and 59 years old who had recovered from COVID-19.

The rearrangement uses TRBV5-6 and TRBJ2-7; D is unclear. The CDR3 totals 14 residues. V was cut by 0 bases and J by 2 bases, with 9 bases left in between. Germline V CDR1 and CDR2: SGHDT, YYEEEE. The CDR3 DNA follows: TGTGCCAGCAGCTTGGGCACCCAGACCTACGAGCAGTACTTC. This codes for CASSLGTQTYEQYF.

The chain carries TRBV3-1 (or the pseudogene TRBV3-2) and TRBJ1-5; no clear D. The V end lost 1 base, the J end lost 9 bases, and 16 bases lay between the germline ends. The length of the CDR3 is 15 residues. CDR1 is LGHDT and CDR2 is YNNKEL in the germline V gene (reference sequence). Written as DNA, the CDR3 is TGTGCCAGCAGCCAAGCCCACGGAGGAGATTGGCCCCAGCATTTT. This codes for CASSQAHGGDWPQHF.

V usage is TRBV7-3 and J usage is TRBJ1-1; 8 nucleotides line up with TRBD1. The J segment lost 1 base and the V segment lost 5 bases, leaving 6 bases of the junction unmatched. The CDR3 length is 15 residues. Germline CDR1 is SGHTA and CDR2 is FQGTGA. The CDR3 is CASSRAGTGNTEAFF. For the CDR3, the DNA is TGTGCCAGCAGCAGAGCCGGGACAGGGAACACTGAAGCTTTCTTT.

The chain combines TRBV2 with TRBJ2-1; the match to TRBD2 covers 7 bases. With 6 bases clipped from V and 1 base from J, the junction kept 6 bases outside the gene matches. The CDR3 spans 15 residues. Germline CDR1 SNHLY, CDR2 FYNNEI. CDR3 protein: CASRTGGLSYNEQFF. DNA of the CDR3: TGTGCCAGCAGGACGGGAGGCCTTTCCTACAATGAGCAGTTCTTC.

This clone has only a few counts. The genes are TRBV5-1 and TRBJ2-1; 10 bases line up with TRBD2. Germline V gives CDR1 SGHRS, CDR2 YFSETQ. V lost 4 bases and J lost 7; bases outside the gene matches: 11. The CDR3 extends over 16 amino acids. The CDR3, as DNA: TGCGCCAGCAGCAATACTCTAGCGGGAGTAAAGAATGAGCAGTTCTTC. It codes for CASSNTLAGVKNEQFF.

This chain connects TRBV25-1 to TRBJ2-2, with D possibly TRBD2 on 5 matching bases. Trimming took off 6 bases at V and 3 bases at J, with 5 bases between the two ends. The CDR3 totals 12 residues. CDR1 MGHDK and CDR2 SYGVNS come from the germline V gene. The CDR3 reads CASRGDTGELFF. The CDR3 nucleotides read TGTGCCAGCAGGGGAGACACCGGGGAGCTGTTTTTT. Full variable domain (remainder filled in from reference TRBV25-1 and TRBJ2-2): EADIYQTPRYLVIGTGKKITLECSQTMGHDKMYWYQQDPGMELHLIHYSYGVNSTEKGDLSSESTVSRIRTEHFPLTLESARPSHTSQYLCASRGDTGELFFGEGSRLTVL.

The V call is TRBV5-1, the J call TRBJ2-3, with D unclear. The germline V gene has CDR1 SGHRS and CDR2 YFSETQ. V was pared by 0 bases and J by 5 bases, with 4 bases between. The CDR3 is made up of 12 amino acids. The CDR3 bases are TGCGCCAGCAGCTTGGGCGGAGATACGCAGTATTTT. Protein: CASSLGGDTQYF.

With respect to this clone: Its ends do not fully match the called genes, so a read error is possible. The V and J genes are TRBV28 and TRBJ1-5; D is possibly TRBD1 (6 bases). The CDR3 consists of 13 residues. Per the germline V gene, CDR1 is MDHEN and CDR2 is SYDVKM. CDR3 sequence reads: CAGSPTGPKPQHF. The CDR3 DNA is TGTGCCGGCAGTCCTACAGGGCCCAAGCCCCAGCATTTT.

In its sample, this clone was seen a few times. The V gene is TRBV9, the J gene TRBJ2-2; D not resolved. CDR3 length: 14 residues. Trimming stripped 4 bases from V and 6 bases from J, with 13 bases between. Germline CDR1 SGDLS, CDR2 YYNGEE. The CDR3 protein is CASSPARSSGELFF. The CDR3, as DNA: TGTGCCAGCAGCCCCGCGAGGAGCTCCGGGGAGCTGTTTTTT.

The chain combines TRBV12-5 with TRBJ2-2, with a weak D call TRBD2 (7 bases). Germline values: CDR1 LGHNT, CDR2 FRNRAP. V was shortened by 5 bases and J by 4 bases, with 11 bases between the two germline ends. The CDR3 runs to 14 residues. The CDR3 nucleotides are TGTGCTAGTGGTATCGCGGGGGCCACCGGGGAGCTGTTTTTT. Protein product: CASGIAGATGELFF.

The CDR3 spells CASNKGLAGAVEQFF. Here the CDR3 DNA reads TGCGCCAGCAACAAGGGACTAGCGGGAGCCGTTGAGCAGTTCTTC. This chain links TRBV5-1 with TRBJ2-1; TRBD2 agrees at 14 bases. V shed 6 bases, J shed 9 bases, and the junction held 8 bases outside the gene matches. CDR1 is SGHRS and CDR2 is YFSETQ in the germline V gene. The CDR3 covers 15 residues.